These 24 T cell receptor beta chains were all obtained from the same sample, sequenced in a study of cytomegalovirus exposure and HLA in healthy donors. Vbeta (60) and Jbeta (13) primers were used in the PCR. Sequencing was performed with immunoSEQ multiplex PCR; in TCRdb, only in-frame clones are kept and a portion is missing. The sample shows some 150,000 clones, approximately 80% of them seen only once. The source material was PBMCs. These receptors originate from a man aged 30-40 years in good health and CMV-seropositive.

This chain joins TRBV10-2 and TRBJ2-3, with 12 positions matching TRBD2. Germline V gene sequence: CDR1 WSHSY, CDR2 SAAADI. This CDR3 contains 16 residues. The V gene end was trimmed by 6 bases and the J gene end by 0 bases; junction bases not matched to a gene: 4. The CDR3 bases are TGCGCCAGCAGCTCTGGGACTAGCGGGAGCACAGATACGCAGTATTTT. It is translated as CASSSGTSGSTDTQYF.

J is TRBJ1-1 and V is TRBV9, with D perhaps matching TRBD1 (6 bases). Trimming took 0 bases from V and 5 from J, leaving 20 bases between them. Germline CDR1 and CDR2: SGDLS and YYNGEE. The CDR3 has 17 residues. In DNA, the CDR3 is TGTGCCAGCAGCGTAGAGGTCTCGGCGCCAGGGGTAACTGAAGCTTTCTTT. This encodes CASSVEVSAPGVTEAFF.

The chain uses TRBV6-1 and TRBJ1-1, with D perhaps TRBD1 (5 bases). Looked up from germline, CDR1 is MNHNS and CDR2 is SASEGT. The CDR3 sequence is 14 residues long. The ends were cut back, 3 bases at V and 0 bases at J, with 8 bases in the middle. The CDR3 nucleotides are TGTGCCAGCAGTGAGCTGGGGCTGAACACTGAAGCTTTCTTT. Translation gives CASSELGLNTEAFF.

The chain employs TRBV7-9 and TRBJ2-2; D ambiguous. Between the trimmed V and J ends, which lost 2 bases and 4 bases, there was a span of 5 bases. The germline V gene has CDR1 SEHNR and CDR2 FQNEAQ (reference sequence). This CDR3 has 13 amino acids. CDR3 residues: CASSLQFTGELFF. CDR3 in DNA: TGTGCCAGCAGCTTACAGTTCACCGGGGAGCTGTTTTTT.

This clone showed up just a few times. The chain joins TRBV4-1 to TRBJ2-7; perhaps TRBD2 as D (6 bases). Germline loops: CDR1 MGHRA, CDR2 YSYEKL. Deletions cut 3 bases from V and 5 bases from J, with 26 bases between. CDR3 size: 18 residues. The chain's CDR3 is CASSQKEWDWGRVHEQYF. The CDR3 nucleotides are TGCGCCAGCAGCCAGAAAGAATGGGACTGGGGCAGGGTCCACGAGCAGTACTTC.

The gene calls are TRBV28 and TRBJ1-4; D might be TRBD1 (5 bases). The germline gives CDR1 MDHEN, CDR2 SYDVKM. V gave up 3 bases and J gave up 7 bases, with 12 bases separating them. The CDR3 loop spans 14 amino acids. The CDR3 nucleotides read TGTGCCAGCAGTTTGCGGCAGGGTGGTGAAAAACTGTTTTTT. Translated, it gives CASSLRQGGEKLFF.

The rearrangement links TRBV7-9 to TRBJ2-7; D gene uncertain. The length of the CDR3 is 18 residues. V was shortened by 2 bases and J by 0 bases, with 20 bases between the two germline ends. CDR1 and CDR2 (germline): SEHNR, FQNEAQ (reference sequence). Written as DNA, the CDR3 is TGTGCCAGCAGCTTACATGGTAGCTCGAGTTCTAGCTCCTACGAGCAGTACTTC. This encodes CASSLHGSSSSSSYEQYF.

The J gene is TRBJ1-5, the V gene TRBV19; D possibly corresponds to TRBD1 (5 bases). The CDR3 totals 18 residues. From germline, CDR1 is LNHDA and CDR2 SQIVND (reference sequence). The V gene lost 5 bases and the J gene lost 1 base, with 21 bases spanning the gap. CDR3 loop: CASSGGTYKPESNQPQHF. Here the CDR3 DNA reads TGTGCCAGTAGTGGGGGGACGTACAAACCCGAGAGCAATCAGCCCCAGCATTTT.

The chain combines TRBV6-1 with TRBJ2-1; 11 bases agree with TRBD2. The CDR3 runs 19 residues. V shed 4 bases and J 6 bases; nucleotides not matched to a gene: 17. CDR1 and CDR2 from the germline V gene are MNHNS and SASEGT. In DNA form, the CDR3 reads TGTGCCAGCAGTGCCCGGGTAGCGGGAGGGACAATCTTGGGCAATGAGCAGTTCTTC. Its protein is CASSARVAGGTILGNEQFF.

The chain has TRBV4-2 and TRBJ2-1; 11 nucleotides line up with TRBD2. CDR1 and CDR2 (germline): LGHNA, YNFKEQ. V gave up 1 base and J gave up 3 bases; unmatched junction bases: 2. CDR3 length: 16 residues. The CDR3 DNA is TGTGCCAGCAGCCAAGCCGGGACTAGCGGCTACAATGAGCAGTTCTTC. Translation gives CASSQAGTSGYNEQFF.

The chain recombines TRBV7-8 with TRBJ2-2; D is undetermined. Germline values: CDR1 SGHVS, CDR2 FQNEAQ. Trimming removed 8 bases at V and 6 bases at J, with 7 bases between. This CDR3 has 11 amino acids. The CDR3 DNA is TGTGCCAGCTCGTTAGCCGGGGAGCTGTTTTTT. Residues: CASSLAGELFF. Looking up the rest from reference TRBV7-8 and TRBJ2-2 gives the full variable domain: GAGVSQSPRYKVAKRGQDVALRCDPISGHVSLFWYQQALGQGPEFLTYFQNEAQLDKSGLPSDRFFAERPEGSVSTLKIQRTQQEDSAVYLCASSLAGELFFGEGSRLTVL.

CDR3 residues: CASSPRRDEQYF. For the CDR3, the DNA is TGTGCCAGCAGCCCGAGGAGGGACGAGCAGTACTTC. The chain has TRBV28 and TRBJ2-7; a weak D match, TRBD2 (6 bases). Germline CDR1 and CDR2: MDHEN and SYDVKM. The CDR3 length is 12 residues. V lost 6 bases and J 5 bases, leaving 11 bases between the germline ends.

The V gene is TRBV4-2, the J gene TRBJ1-6; 8 nucleotides align to TRBD1. Germline V gene lookup returns CDR1 LGHNA and CDR2 YNFKEQ. V gave up 0 bases and J gave up 0 bases; unmatched junction bases: 10. There are 20 residues in the CDR3. The DNA for the CDR3 is TGTGCCAGCAGCCAAGAGGGACAGGCGAAGGGGAGCTCCTATAATTCACCCCTCCACTTT. Translated, it gives CASSQEGQAKGSSYNSPLHF.

This clone was picked up one time. V gene TRBV7-3 combines with J gene TRBJ2-3, with D possibly TRBD1 on 5 matching bases. This CDR3 is built from 15 residues. The V gene's germline CDR1 is SGHTA and CDR2 FQGTGA. Between the trimmed V and J ends, which lost 5 bases and 1 base, there was a span of 13 bases. Written as DNA, the CDR3 is TGTGCCAGCAGCCCCGGACATTACGGCACAGATACGCAGTATTTT. This codes for CASSPGHYGTDTQYF. Variable domain in full (rest from reference TRBV7-3 and TRBJ2-3): GAGVSQTPSNKVTEKGKYVELRCDPISGHTALYWYRQSLGQGPEFLIYFQGTGAADDSGLPNDRFFAVRPEGSVSTLKIQRTERGDSAVYLCASSPGHYGTDTQYFGPGTRLTVL.

The V gene is TRBV19, the J gene TRBJ1-5, with 8 bases lining up with TRBD1. CDR1 is LNHDA, CDR2 SQIVND, per germline (reference sequence). After removal of 4 bases from V and 3 bases from J, the junction contained 5 bases not matched to a gene. The length of the CDR3 is 15 residues. CDR3 sequence (DNA): TGTGCCAGTAGTAGTTGGACAGGGCTCAATCAGCCCCAGCATTTT. This gives the protein CASSSWTGLNQPQHF.

This sequence joins TRBV9 and TRBJ2-3; D unresolved. CDR3 length equals 14 residues. Germline-derived CDR1 and CDR2 are SGDLS and YYNGEE. V lost 8 bases to trimming and J lost 1 base, with 14 bases between them. CDR3 in amino acids: CASRRGWGTDTQYF. DNA of the CDR3: TGTGCCAGTCGGAGAGGCTGGGGCACAGATACGCAGTATTTT.

This clone was seen a single time. The rearrangement links TRBV6-1 to TRBJ2-7; D may be TRBD1 (5 bases). The germline V gene encodes CDR1 MNHNS and CDR2 SASEGT. The CDR3 spans 12 residues. V lost 6 bases, J lost 4 bases, and 10 bases lay in between. CDR3 sequence: CASSTSGYEQYF. Written as DNA, the CDR3 is TGTGCCAGCAGCACGTCAGGGTACGAGCAGTACTTC.

The V and J genes are TRBV7-2 and TRBJ2-4, with 11 bases identical to TRBD2. Germline CDR1 reads SGHTA; CDR2 reads FQGNSA. V trimming: 5 bases; J trimming: 6 bases; junction bases outside the gene matches: 3. The CDR3 consists of 14 residues. Here the CDR3 reads CASSPTSGTNIQYF. DNA of the CDR3: TGTGCCAGCAGCCCGACTAGCGGGACAAACATTCAGTACTTC.

This clone is a singleton in its sample. This chain links TRBV4-2 with TRBJ2-7, with 9 nucleotides matching TRBD1. The CDR3 runs 14 residues. The V segment lost 4 bases and the J segment 7 bases; nucleotides outside the gene matches: 8. CDR1 and CDR2 (germline): LGHNA, YNFKEQ. The CDR3 DNA sequence: TGTGCCAGCAGCCCCGGGACAGGGTCTAGGGAGCAGTACTTC. Translated, it gives CASSPGTGSREQYF.

The chain carries TRBV28 and TRBJ1-5, with a possible D match to TRBD1 (5 bases). Trimming left V 4 bases short and J 8 bases short, with 9 bases between. CDR1 MDHEN and CDR2 SYDVKM come from the germline V gene. The CDR3 totals 12 residues. The CDR3: CASSSGWEPQHF. The CDR3 DNA reads as TGTGCCAGCAGTTCAGGGTGGGAGCCCCAGCATTTT. Looking up the rest from reference TRBV28 and TRBJ1-5 gives the full variable domain: DVKVTQSSRYLVKRTGEKVFLECVQDMDHENMFWYRQDPGLGLRLIYFSYDVKMKEKGDIPEGYSVSREKKERFSLILESASTNQTSMYLCASSSGWEPQHFGDGTRLSIL.

The chain uses TRBV2 and TRBJ1-3; D remains unclear. The CDR3 length is 15 residues. Per the germline V gene, CDR1 is SNHLY and CDR2 is FYNNEI. V was cut by 2 bases and J by 0 bases, with 8 bases left in between. This CDR3 reads CASSEFLNSGNTIYF. In DNA form, the CDR3 reads TGTGCCAGCAGTGAATTTCTAAACTCTGGAAACACCATATATTTT.

This clone appeared once. The genes are TRBV29-1 and TRBJ2-7, with a possible D match to TRBD2 (6 bases). Trimming pared 7 bases from V and 6 bases from J, leaving 13 bases between. The CDR3 is made up of 11 amino acids. Germline V gene data show CDR1 as SQVTM and CDR2 as ANQGSEA. The CDR3 DNA reads as TGCAGCGGGGAGGAGTCTGCCGAGCAGTACTTC. Protein: CSGEESAEQYF.

This clone was found a few times. V gene TRBV19 combines with J gene TRBJ2-7; maybe TRBD2 (5 bases). V was clipped by 4 bases and J by 3 bases, with 10 bases between them. Germline values: CDR1 LNHDA, CDR2 SQIVND (reference sequence). The length of the CDR3 is 13 residues. The CDR3 DNA follows: TGTGCCAGTAGTAACTCCCGGGGCTACGAGCAGTACTTC. Amino acid sequence: CASSNSRGYEQYF.

The rearrangement uses TRBV7-2 and TRBJ2-1; 7 positions match TRBD2. Germline CDR1 SGHTA, CDR2 FQGNSA. With V trimmed by 2 bases and J by 4 bases, 2 bases remained unmatched. This CDR3 region has 14 residues. CDR3 bases: TGTGCCAGCAGCTTACCTAGCGGTTACAATGAGCAGTTCTTC. This encodes CASSLPSGYNEQFF.